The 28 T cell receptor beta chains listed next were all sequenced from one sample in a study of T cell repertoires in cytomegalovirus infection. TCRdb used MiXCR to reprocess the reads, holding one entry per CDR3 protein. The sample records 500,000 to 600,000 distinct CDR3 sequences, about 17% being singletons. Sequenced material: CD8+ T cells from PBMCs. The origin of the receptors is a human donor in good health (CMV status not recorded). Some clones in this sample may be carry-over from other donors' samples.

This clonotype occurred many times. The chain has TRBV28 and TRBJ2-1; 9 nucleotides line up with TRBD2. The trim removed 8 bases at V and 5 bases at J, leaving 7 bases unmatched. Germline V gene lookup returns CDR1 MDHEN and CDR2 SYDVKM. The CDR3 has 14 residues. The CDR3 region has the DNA TGTGCCAGCCTCCCCGCTAGCGGGGACAATGAGCAGTTCTTC. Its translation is CASLPASGDNEQFF. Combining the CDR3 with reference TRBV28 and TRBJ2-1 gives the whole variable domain DVKVTQSSRYLVKRTGEKVFLECVQDMDHENMFWYRQDPGLGLRLIYFSYDVKMKEKGDIPEGYSVSREKKERFSLILESASTNQTSMYLCASLPASGDNEQFFGPGTRLTVL.

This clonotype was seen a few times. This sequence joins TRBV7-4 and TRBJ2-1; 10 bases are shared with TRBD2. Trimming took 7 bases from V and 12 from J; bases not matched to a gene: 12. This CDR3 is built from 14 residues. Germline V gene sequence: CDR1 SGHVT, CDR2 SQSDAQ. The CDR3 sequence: CASIGGLATEGQFF. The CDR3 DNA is TGTGCCAGCATCGGGGGACTAGCGACCGAGGGGCAGTTCTTC.

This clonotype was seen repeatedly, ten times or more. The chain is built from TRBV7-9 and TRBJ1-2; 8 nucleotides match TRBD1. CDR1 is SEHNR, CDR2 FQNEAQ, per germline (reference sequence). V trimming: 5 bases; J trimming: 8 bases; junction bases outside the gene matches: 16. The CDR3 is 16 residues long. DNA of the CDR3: TGTGCCAGCAGCACGCCGGACAGGGTACCTCCCGGCGGCTACACCTTC. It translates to CASSTPDRVPPGGYTF.

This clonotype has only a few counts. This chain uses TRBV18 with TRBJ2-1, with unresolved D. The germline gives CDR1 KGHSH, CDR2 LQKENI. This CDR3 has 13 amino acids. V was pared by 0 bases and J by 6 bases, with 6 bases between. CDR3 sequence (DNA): TGTGCCAGCTCACCACCGATGGTCAATGAGCAGTTCTTC. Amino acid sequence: CASSPPMVNEQFF.

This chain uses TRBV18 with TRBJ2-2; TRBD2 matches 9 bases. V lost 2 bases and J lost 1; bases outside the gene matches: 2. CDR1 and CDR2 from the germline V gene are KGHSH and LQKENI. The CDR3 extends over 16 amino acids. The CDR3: CASSPGTSRNTGELFF. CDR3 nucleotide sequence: TGTGCCAGCTCACCAGGGACTAGCAGGAACACCGGGGAGCTGTTTTTT.

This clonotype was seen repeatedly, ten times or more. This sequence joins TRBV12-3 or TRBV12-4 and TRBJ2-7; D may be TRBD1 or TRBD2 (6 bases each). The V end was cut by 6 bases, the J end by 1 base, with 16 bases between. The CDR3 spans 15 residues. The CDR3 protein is CASRSGARGSYEQYF. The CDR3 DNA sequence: TGTGCCAGCAGGTCGGGAGCCAGGGGTTCCTACGAGCAGTACTTC.

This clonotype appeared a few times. Here the CDR3 reads CASSPELEHYEQYF. Here the CDR3 DNA reads TGTGCCAGCAGCCCAGAGCTTGAGCATTACGAGCAGTACTTC. The J gene is TRBJ2-7, the V gene TRBV7-6; D is ambiguous. Trimming took 5 bases from V and 4 from J, leaving 15 bases between them. Germline values: CDR1 SGHVS, CDR2 FNYEAQ. The CDR3 has 14 residues.

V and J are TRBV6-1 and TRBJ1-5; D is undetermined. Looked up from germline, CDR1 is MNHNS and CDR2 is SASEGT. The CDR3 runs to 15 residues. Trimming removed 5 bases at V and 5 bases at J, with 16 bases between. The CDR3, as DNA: TGTGCCAGCAGTTCCCGGGGAGAGGGTTATCAGCCCCAGCATTTT. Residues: CASSSRGEGYQPQHF.

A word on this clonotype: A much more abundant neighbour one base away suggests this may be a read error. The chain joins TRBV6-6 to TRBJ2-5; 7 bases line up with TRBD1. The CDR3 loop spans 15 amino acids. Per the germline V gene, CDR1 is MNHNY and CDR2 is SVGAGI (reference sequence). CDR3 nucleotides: TGTGCCGGCAGGGACGGACAGGTCCCCCAAGAGACCCAGTACTTC. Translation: CAGRDGQVPQETQYF.

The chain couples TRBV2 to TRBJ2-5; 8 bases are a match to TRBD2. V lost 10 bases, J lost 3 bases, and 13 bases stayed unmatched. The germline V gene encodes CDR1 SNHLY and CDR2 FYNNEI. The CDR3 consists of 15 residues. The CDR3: CAIRGAGAKEETQYF. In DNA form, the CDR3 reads TGTGCCATCCGAGGAGCGGGAGCGAAGGAAGAGACCCAGTACTTC.

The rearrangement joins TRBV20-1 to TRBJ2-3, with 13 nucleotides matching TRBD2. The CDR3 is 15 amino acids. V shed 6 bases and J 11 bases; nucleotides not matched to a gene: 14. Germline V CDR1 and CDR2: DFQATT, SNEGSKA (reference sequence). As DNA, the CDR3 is TGCAGTGCCGGGGGACTAGCGGGACAGCTACGACTGCAGTATTTT. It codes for CSAGGLAGQLRLQYF.

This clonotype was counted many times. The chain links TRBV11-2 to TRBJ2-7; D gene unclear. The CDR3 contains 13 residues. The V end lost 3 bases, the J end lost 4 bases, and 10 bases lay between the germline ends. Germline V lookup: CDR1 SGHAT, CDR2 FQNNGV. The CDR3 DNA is TGTGCCAGCAGCTTTGGCAAAATTTACGAGCAGTACTTC. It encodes CASSFGKIYEQYF.

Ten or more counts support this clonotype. In nucleotides, the CDR3 is TGTGCCAGCAGCTACATGAGCCTCGATGGCTACACCTTC. Translated: CASSYMSLDGYTF. This chain links TRBV7-2 with TRBJ1-2; D unclear. The CDR3 has 13 residues. With 4 bases removed from V and 6 bases from J, the gap between germline ends came to 12 bases. Germline loops: CDR1 SGHTA, CDR2 FQGNSA.

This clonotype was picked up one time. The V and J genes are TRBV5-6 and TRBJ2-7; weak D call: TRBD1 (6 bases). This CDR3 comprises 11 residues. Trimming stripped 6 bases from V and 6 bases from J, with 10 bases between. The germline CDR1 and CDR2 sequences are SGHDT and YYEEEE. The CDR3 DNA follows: TGTGCCAGCATCCGAGGGGGCGAGCAGTACTTC. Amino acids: CASIRGGEQYF.

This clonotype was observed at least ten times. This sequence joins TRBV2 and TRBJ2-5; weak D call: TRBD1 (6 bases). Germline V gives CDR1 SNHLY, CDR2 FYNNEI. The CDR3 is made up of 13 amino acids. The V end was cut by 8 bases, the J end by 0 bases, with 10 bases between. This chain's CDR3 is CASETGNQETQYF. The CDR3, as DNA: TGTGCCAGCGAGACAGGCAACCAAGAGACCCAGTACTTC.

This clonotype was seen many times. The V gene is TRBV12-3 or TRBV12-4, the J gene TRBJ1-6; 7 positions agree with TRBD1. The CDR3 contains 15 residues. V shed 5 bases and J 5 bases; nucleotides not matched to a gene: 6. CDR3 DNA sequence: TGTGCCAGCAGTCAGGGGGGACGGAATAATTCACCCCTCCACTTT. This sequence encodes CASSQGGRNNSPLHF.

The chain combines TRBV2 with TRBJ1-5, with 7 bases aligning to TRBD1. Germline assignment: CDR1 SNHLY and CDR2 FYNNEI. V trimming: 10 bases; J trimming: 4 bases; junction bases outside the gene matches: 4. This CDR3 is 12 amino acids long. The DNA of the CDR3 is TGTGCCAATGGACAGGAGAATCAGCCCCAGCATTTT. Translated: CANGQENQPQHF. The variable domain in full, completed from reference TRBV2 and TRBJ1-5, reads EPEVTQTPSHQVTQMGQEVILRCVPISNHLYFYWYRQILGQKVEFLVSFYNNEISEKSEIFDDQFSVERPDGSNFTLKIRSTKLEDSAMYFCANGQENQPQHFGDGTRLSIL.

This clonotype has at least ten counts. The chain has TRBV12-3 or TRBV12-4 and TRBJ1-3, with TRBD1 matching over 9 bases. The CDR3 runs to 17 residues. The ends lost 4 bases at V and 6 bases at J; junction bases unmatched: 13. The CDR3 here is CASSSPPGTGRINTIYF. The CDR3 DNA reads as TGTGCCAGCAGTTCACCACCCGGGACAGGGCGAATAAACACCATATATTTT.

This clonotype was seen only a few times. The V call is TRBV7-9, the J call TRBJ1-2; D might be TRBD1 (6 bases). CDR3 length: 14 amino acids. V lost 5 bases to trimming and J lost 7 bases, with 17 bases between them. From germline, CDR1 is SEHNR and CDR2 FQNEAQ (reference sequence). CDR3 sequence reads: CASSPRGASSGYTF. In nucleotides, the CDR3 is TGTGCCAGCAGCCCGCGGGGGGCTTCAAGTGGCTACACCTTC.

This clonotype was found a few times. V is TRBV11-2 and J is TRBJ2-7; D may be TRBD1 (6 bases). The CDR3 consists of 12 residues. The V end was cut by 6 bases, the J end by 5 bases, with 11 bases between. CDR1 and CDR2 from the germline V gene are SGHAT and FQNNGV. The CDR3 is CASRTGIHEQYF. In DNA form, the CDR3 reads TGTGCCAGCAGAACAGGGATCCACGAGCAGTACTTC. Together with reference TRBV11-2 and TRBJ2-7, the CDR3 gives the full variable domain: EAGVAQSPRYKIIEKRQSVAFWCNPISGHATLYWYQQILGQGPKLLIQFQNNGVVDDSQLPKDRFSAERLKGVDSTLKIQPAKLEDSAVYLCASRTGIHEQYFGPGTRLTVT.

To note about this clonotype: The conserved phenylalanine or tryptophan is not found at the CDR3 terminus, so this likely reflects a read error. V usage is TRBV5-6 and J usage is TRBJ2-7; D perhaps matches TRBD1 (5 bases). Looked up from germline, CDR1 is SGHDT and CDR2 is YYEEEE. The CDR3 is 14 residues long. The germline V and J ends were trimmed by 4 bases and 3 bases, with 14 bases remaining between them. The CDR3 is CASSPSTDHYEQYL. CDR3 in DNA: TGTGCCAGCAGCCCCTCGACAGACCACTACGAGCAGTACTTA.

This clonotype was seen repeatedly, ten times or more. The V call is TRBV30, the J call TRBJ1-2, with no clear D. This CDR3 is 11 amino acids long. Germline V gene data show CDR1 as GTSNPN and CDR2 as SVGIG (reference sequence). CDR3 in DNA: TGTGCTATCGCCTTCCTTTATGGCTACACCTTC. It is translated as CAIAFLYGYTF.

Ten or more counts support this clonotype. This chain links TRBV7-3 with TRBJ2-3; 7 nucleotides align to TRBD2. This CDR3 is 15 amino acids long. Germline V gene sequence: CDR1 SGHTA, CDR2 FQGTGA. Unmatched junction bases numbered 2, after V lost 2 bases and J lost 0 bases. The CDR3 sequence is CASSLLAASTDTQYF. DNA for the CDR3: TGTGCCAGCAGCTTACTAGCGGCTAGCACAGATACGCAGTATTTT. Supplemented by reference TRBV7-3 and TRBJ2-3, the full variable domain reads GAGVSQTPSNKVTEKGKYVELRCDPISGHTALYWYRQSLGQGPEFLIYFQGTGAADDSGLPNDRFFAVRPEGSVSTLKIQRTERGDSAVYLCASSLLAASTDTQYFGPGTRLTVL.

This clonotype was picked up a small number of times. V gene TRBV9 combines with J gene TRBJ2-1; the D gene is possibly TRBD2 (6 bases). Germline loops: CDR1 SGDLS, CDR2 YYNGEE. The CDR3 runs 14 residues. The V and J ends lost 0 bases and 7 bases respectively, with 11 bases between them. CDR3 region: CASSVGSGGNEQFF. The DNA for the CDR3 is TGTGCCAGCAGCGTAGGTAGTGGGGGGAATGAGCAGTTCTTC. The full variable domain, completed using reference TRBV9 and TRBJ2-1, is DSGVTQTPKHLITATGQRVTLRCSPRSGDLSVYWYQQSLDQGLQFLIQYYNGEERAKGNILERFSAQQFPDLHSELNLSSLELGDSALYFCASSVGSGGNEQFFGPGTRLTVL.

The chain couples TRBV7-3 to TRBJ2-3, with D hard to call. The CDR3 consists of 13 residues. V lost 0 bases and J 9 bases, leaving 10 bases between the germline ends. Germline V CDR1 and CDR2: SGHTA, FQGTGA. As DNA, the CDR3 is TGTGCCAGCAGCTTAACTCCCGTCGGAACGCAGTATTTT. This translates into CASSLTPVGTQYF.

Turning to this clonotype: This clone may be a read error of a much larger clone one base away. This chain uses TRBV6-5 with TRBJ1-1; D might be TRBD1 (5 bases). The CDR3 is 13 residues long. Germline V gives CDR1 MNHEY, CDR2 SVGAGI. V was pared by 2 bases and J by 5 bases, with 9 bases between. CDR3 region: CASSYGGKTEAFF. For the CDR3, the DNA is TGTGCCAGCAGTTACGGGGGGAAGACTGAAGCTTTCTTT.

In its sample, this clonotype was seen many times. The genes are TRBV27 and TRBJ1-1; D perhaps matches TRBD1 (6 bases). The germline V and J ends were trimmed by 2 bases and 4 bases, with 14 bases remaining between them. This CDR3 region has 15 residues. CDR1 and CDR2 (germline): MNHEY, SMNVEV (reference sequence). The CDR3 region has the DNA TGTGCCAGCAGTTTACAGGACAGCAAGTCCACTGAAGCTTTCTTT. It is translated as CASSLQDSKSTEAFF.

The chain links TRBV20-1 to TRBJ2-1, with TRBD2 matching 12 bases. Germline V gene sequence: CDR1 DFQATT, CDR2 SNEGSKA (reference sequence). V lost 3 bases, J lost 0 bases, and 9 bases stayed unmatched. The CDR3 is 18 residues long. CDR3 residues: CSAREGLAGSLSYNEQFF. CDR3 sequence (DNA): TGCAGTGCTAGGGAAGGACTAGCGGGATCTCTCTCCTACAATGAGCAGTTCTTC.